Reported below is one T cell receptor beta chain. The sample belongs to a study of Graves' ophthalmopathy and Graves' hyperthyroidism. Amplification from RNA transcripts yielded the TCR beta CDR3 regions. The workflow started with a first-round RT-PCR run with HTBI primers and then moved on to a second-round multiplex PCR. One entry per CDR3 protein, called by TCRdb with MiXCR from the multiplex PCR reads. The repertoire holds around 520,000 distinct CDR3 sequences, with approximately 37% as singletons. Sequences were obtained from peripheral blood or thyroid tissue (not recorded which). The source is an adult man with Graves' hyperthyroidism.

The CDR3 nucleotides are TGCAGTGCTAGCCGGTTGAACACCATATATTTT. It encodes CSASRLNTIYF. The rearrangement links TRBV20-1 to TRBJ1-3; D is undetermined. V gave up 3 bases and J gave up 7 bases, with 7 bases separating them. Germline CDR1 DFQATT, CDR2 SNEGSKA (reference sequence). The CDR3 extends over 11 amino acids.